Shown below are 8 T cell receptor beta chains from a single sample sequenced in a study of blood T cells in healthy people across ages. With a J-beta primer mix and a sample-barcoded 5' primer, a second PCR ran 7 to 11 cycles. TCRdb reprocessed the 5' RACE reads with MiXCR, giving one entry per CDR3 protein. The table has some 900,000 distinct CDR3 sequences, about 48% seen once. What was sequenced was blood. The receptors here all came from a man aged 25 to 40 in good health.

The chain is built from TRBV7-9 and TRBJ2-7, with unresolved D. Germline V gene lookup returns CDR1 SEHNR and CDR2 FQNEAQ (reference sequence). CDR3 size: 13 residues. V was cut by 7 bases and J by 1 base, with 11 bases left in between. CDR3 nucleotide sequence: TGTGCCAGCACCCCCTACGGTTCCTACGAGCAGTACTTC. This encodes CASTPYGSYEQYF.

The rearrangement links TRBV4-1 to TRBJ1-2; D is ambiguous. CDR1 and CDR2 (germline): MGHRA, YSYEKL. Trimming removed 0 bases at V and 10 bases at J, with 9 bases between. CDR3 size: 12 residues. The DNA for the CDR3 is TGCGCCAGCAGCCAAGATCTGATAGACTACACCTTC. As protein: CASSQDLIDYTF.

The CDR3 loop is CASSLEFRLAGNNEQYF. The DNA for the CDR3 is TGTGCCAGCAGCCTTGAATTCCGGCTAGCGGGGAACAATGAGCAGTACTTC. The chain couples TRBV3-1 to TRBJ2-7; 9 positions match TRBD2. Trimming at V came to 4 bases and at J to 7 bases, leaving 17 bases not matched to a gene. The length of the CDR3 is 17 residues. CDR1 is LGHDT and CDR2 is YNNKEL in the germline V gene (reference sequence).

This clonotype was detected a few times. The V and J genes are TRBV9 and TRBJ2-7; 12 nucleotides line up with TRBD2. Trimming cost V 4 bases and J 5 bases; bases outside gene matches: 13. Germline assignment: CDR1 SGDLS and CDR2 YYNGEE. The CDR3 has 17 amino acids. The CDR3 DNA is TGTGCCAGCAGCCATTCCCTTCAGACTAGCGGGAGCCACGAGCAGTACTTC. Its translation is CASSHSLQTSGSHEQYF. The full variable domain, its missing parts supplied by reference TRBV9 and TRBJ2-7, is DSGVTQTPKHLITATGQRVTLRCSPRSGDLSVYWYQQSLDQGLQFLIQYYNGEERAKGNILERFSAQQFPDLHSELNLSSLELGDSALYFCASSHSLQTSGSHEQYFGPGTRLTVT.

The V call is TRBV3-1, the J call TRBJ1-2, with D hard to call. V gave up 1 base and J gave up 3 bases, with 12 bases separating them. The CDR3 length is 15 residues. Germline CDR1 is LGHDT and CDR2 is YNNKEL (reference sequence). The CDR3 DNA follows: TGTGCCAGCAGCCAAGTAGAGGCCGGAGACTATGGCTACACCTTC. Its translation is CASSQVEAGDYGYTF.

The rearrangement uses TRBV7-9 and TRBJ2-4; D is tentatively TRBD1 or TRBD2 (5 bases each). The end of the DNA fits TRBJ2-7 better, so the J call may be wrong. The CDR3 consists of 15 residues. Germline loops: CDR1 SEHNR, CDR2 FQNEAQ (reference sequence). The chain's CDR3 is CASSSRELDTYEQYF. CDR3 sequence (DNA): TGTGCCAGCAGCTCCAGGGAACTAGACACCTACGAGCAGTACTTC.

This clonotype was seen a handful of times. The chain has TRBV7-9 and TRBJ1-6; no clear D. This CDR3 comprises 13 residues. V lost 4 bases, J lost 7 bases, and 8 bases lay in between. From germline, CDR1 is SEHNR and CDR2 FQNEAQ (reference sequence). CDR3 in amino acids: CASSWQGNSPLHF. CDR3 bases: TGTGCCAGCAGCTGGCAAGGGAATTCACCCCTCCACTTT.

This clonotype has a handful of counts. The chain recombines TRBV14 with TRBJ2-3, with 10 bases fitting TRBD1. J gave up 0 bases and V 3 bases, and 12 bases lay outside the gene matches. The CDR3 length is 19 residues. Per the germline V gene, CDR1 is SGHDN and CDR2 is FVKESK. The CDR3 here is CASSQTGTGDYSSTDTQYF. DNA for the CDR3: TGTGCCAGCAGCCAGACCGGGACAGGGGACTATTCTAGCACAGATACGCAGTATTTT. The complete variable domain, with remaining parts taken from reference TRBV14 and TRBJ2-3, reads EAGVTQFPSHSVIEKGQTVTLRCDPISGHDNLYWYRRVMGKEIKFLLHFVKESKQDESGMPNNRFLAERTGGTYSTLKVQPAELEDSGVYFCASSQTGTGDYSSTDTQYFGPGTRLTVL.